This is a list of T cell receptor beta chains from one sample in a study of blood T cell repertoires in COVID-19. Libraries were prepared by immunoSEQ multiplex PCR; TCRdb keeps only in-frame clonotypes and omits some of them. The sample yields roughly 130,000 clones, roughly four fifths seen once. The sequenced sample consisted of PBMCs or T cells enriched from blood (not recorded which). All receptors derive from a woman between 50 and 59 years old with acute COVID-19. Both conserved end residues are part of each CDR3. D genes are given only for firm matches. Only some rows state a clone size, as once, few, many or a class for expanded clones.

d_gene	abundance	v_gene	j_gene	CDR3aa	CDR3nt
TRBD2	.	TRBV4-1	TRBJ2-1	CASSQGVGLAGGVFSNEQFF	TGCGCCAGCAGCCAAGGAGTTGGACTAGCGGGAGGAGTTTTTTCAAATGAGCAGTTCTTC
.	.	TRBV4-3	TRBJ1-6	CASSQETGYNSPLHF	TGCGCCAGCAGCCAAGAGACCGGGTATAATTCACCCCTCCACTTT
.	.	TRBV20-1	TRBJ1-2	CSSWGGYGYTF	TGCAGTTCCTGGGGCGGATATGGCTACACCTTC
.	.	TRBV2	TRBJ1-5	CASSAQGLSNQPQHF	TGTGCCAGCAGTGCTCAGGGCTTGAGCAATCAGCCCCAGCATTTT
.	.	TRBV9	TRBJ1-2	CAAPTPGRGISNYGYTF	TGTGCAGCACCAACACCGGGACGCGGGATCTCTAACTATGGCTACACCTTC
.	.	TRBV5-1	TRBJ2-2	CASSVANTGELFF	TGCGCCAGCAGCGTCGCGAACACCGGGGAGCTGTTTTTT
.	.	TRBV18	TRBJ1-4	CASSPSGYATNEKLFF	TGTGCCAGCTCACCGAGCGGCTATGCAACTAATGAAAAACTGTTTTTT
TRBD1	.	TRBV9	TRBJ2-3	CASSGGTDTDTQYF	TGTGCCAGCAGCGGGGGGACAGACACAGATACGCAGTATTTT
.	.	TRBV10-3	TRBJ2-7	CAISEGGTSYEQYF	TGTGCCATCAGTGAAGGAGGGACCAGCTACGAGCAGTACTTC
.	.	TRBV19	TRBJ2-1	CASSISQGNEQFF	TGTGCCAGTAGTATCTCTCAGGGGAATGAGCAGTTCTTC
.	.	TRBV18	TRBJ1-3	CASSPGIGQSGNTIYF	TGTGCCAGCTCGCCGGGAATCGGACAGTCTGGAAACACCATATATTTT
TRBD1	.	TRBV19	TRBJ1-5	CASRPQGENQPQHF	TGTGCCAGTAGGCCCCAGGGGGAGAATCAGCCCCAGCATTTT
TRBD2	.	TRBV11-3	TRBJ2-1	CASSLVTSGANNEQFF	TGTGCCAGCAGCTTAGTGACTAGCGGGGCAAACAATGAGCAGTTCTTC
.	.	TRBV7-6	TRBJ2-7	CASSLGTIYEQYF	TGTGCCAGCAGCCTCGGGACAATCTACGAGCAGTACTTC
TRBD2	.	TRBV18	TRBJ2-1	CASHLTSGSGDEQFF	TGTGCCAGCCACCTGACTAGCGGGAGCGGGGATGAGCAGTTCTTC
.	.	TRBV12-3/TRBV12-4	TRBJ2-5	CASSFGQKETQYF	TGTGCCAGCAGTTTTGGACAGAAAGAGACCCAGTACTTC
TRBD2	once	TRBV7-9	TRBJ2-7	CASSFPSGGSYEQYF	TGTGCCAGCAGCTTCCCTAGCGGGGGTTCCTACGAGCAGTACTTC
.	.	TRBV30	TRBJ1-6	CAWSPTRGSPLHF	TGTGCCTGGAGTCCGACCCGAGGATCACCCCTCCACTTT
TRBD1	.	TRBV13	TRBJ2-5	CASSPGGQGETQYF	TGTGCCAGCAGCCCAGGGGGACAGGGAGAGACCCAGTACTTC
.	.	TRBV7-3	TRBJ2-6	CASSLGQGLSGANVLTF	TGTGCCAGCAGCTTAGGGCAGGGTCTCTCTGGGGCCAACGTCCTGACTTTC
.	.	TRBV27	TRBJ1-2	CASSPQVQGYGYTF	TGTGCCAGCAGTCCCCAGGTCCAGGGGTATGGCTACACCTTC
.	.	TRBV3-1/TRBV3-2	TRBJ2-1	CASSHYPDNEQFF	TGTGCCAGCAGCCACTACCCCGACAATGAGCAGTTCTTC
.	.	TRBV11-2	TRBJ2-3	CAGQRGASTDTQYF	TGTGCCGGACAGAGAGGGGCTAGCACAGATACGCAGTATTTT
TRBD2	.	TRBV2	TRBJ2-3	CVAASGRKTDTQYF	TGTGTCGCGGCTAGCGGGAGGAAAACAGATACGCAGTATTTT
.	.	TRBV6-6	TRBJ2-7	CASSLDSPYEQYF	TGTGCCAGCAGTTTGGACAGTCCCTACGAGCAGTACTTC
TRBD1	.	TRBV7-9	TRBJ1-2	CASSPTGAMNYGYTF	TGTGCCAGCAGCCCGACAGGGGCCATGAACTATGGCTACACCTTC